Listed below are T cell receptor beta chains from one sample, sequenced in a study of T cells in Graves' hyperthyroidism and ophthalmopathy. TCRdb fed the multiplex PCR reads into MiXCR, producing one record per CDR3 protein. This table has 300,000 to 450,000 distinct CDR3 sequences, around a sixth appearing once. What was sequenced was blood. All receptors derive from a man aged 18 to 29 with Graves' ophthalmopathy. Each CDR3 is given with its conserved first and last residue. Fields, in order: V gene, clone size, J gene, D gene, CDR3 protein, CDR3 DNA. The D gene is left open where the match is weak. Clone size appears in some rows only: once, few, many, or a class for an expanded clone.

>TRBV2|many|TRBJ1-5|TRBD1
CASSVQGKDQPQHF
TGTGCCAGCAGCGTACAGGGGAAAGATCAGCCCCAGCATTTT
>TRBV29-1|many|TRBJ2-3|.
CSVDRGTDTQYF
TGCAGCGTTGACAGGGGCACAGATACGCAGTATTTT
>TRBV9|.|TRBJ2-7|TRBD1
CASSVSAGTGVDEQYF
TGTGCCAGCAGCGTATCGGCCGGGACAGGGGTGGACGAGCAGTACTTC
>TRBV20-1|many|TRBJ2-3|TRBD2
CSATSRRGGTDTQYF
TGCAGTGCTACTTCCAGGCGCGGGGGGACAGATACGCAGTATTTT
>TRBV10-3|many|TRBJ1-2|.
CAISERGVRGESHGYTF
TGTGCCATCAGTGAAAGAGGGGTGCGGGGCGAATCCCATGGCTACACCTTC
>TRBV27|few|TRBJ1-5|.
CASSFQANQPQHF
TGTGCCAGCAGTTTCCAGGCCAATCAGCCCCAGCATTTT
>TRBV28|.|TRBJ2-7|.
CASRFQGGLGYEQYF
TGTGCCAGCAGATTTCAGGGGGGTTTGGGCTACGAGCAGTACTTC
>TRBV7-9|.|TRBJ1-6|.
CASSDGTLNNSPLHF
TGCGCCAGCAGCGACGGGACACTGAATAATTCACCCCTCCACTTT
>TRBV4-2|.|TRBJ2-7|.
CASSPLDRPVGEQYF
TGTGCCAGCAGCCCATTGGACAGACCGGTAGGAGAGCAGTACTTC
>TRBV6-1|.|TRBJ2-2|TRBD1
CASSITGAGELFF
TGTGCCAGCAGCATAACAGGGGCCGGGGAGCTGTTTTTT
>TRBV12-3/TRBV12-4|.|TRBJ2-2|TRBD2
CASSLGLAANTGELFF
TGTGCCAGCAGTTTAGGACTAGCGGCGAACACCGGGGAGCTGTTTTTT
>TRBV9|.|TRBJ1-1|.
CASSPGYRFLDSEAFF
TGTGCCAGCAGCCCCGGATACCGCTTCTTAGACTCTGAAGCTTTCTTT
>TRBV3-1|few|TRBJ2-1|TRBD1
CASSQDIWDRVNNEQFF
TGTGCCAGCAGCCAAGATATTTGGGACAGGGTAAATAATGAGCAGTTCTTC
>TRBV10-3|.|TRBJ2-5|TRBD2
CAISESTLGGGPGTQYF
TGTGCCATCAGTGAGTCGACTCTTGGCGGGGGTCCGGGGACCCAGTACTTC
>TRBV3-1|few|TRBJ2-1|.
CASSGWGLWGGSYNEQFF
TGTGCCAGCAGCGGCTGGGGGCTATGGGGGGGATCCTACAATGAGCAGTTCTTC
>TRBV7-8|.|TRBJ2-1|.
CASSSFGSQTYNEQFF
TGTGCCAGCAGCTCCTTCGGGTCACAGACCTACAATGAGCAGTTCTTC
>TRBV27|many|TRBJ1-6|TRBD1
CASSFRGGNSPLHF
TGTGCCAGCAGTTTCAGGGGGGGCAATTCACCCCTCCACTTT